The 14 T cell receptor beta chains below come from one sample, sequenced in a study of a mutant IDH1 vaccine in newly diagnosed glioma. Sequencing was performed with immunoSEQ multiplex PCR; in TCRdb, only in-frame clones are kept and a portion is missing. The profile shows tens of thousands of clones, about four fifths of them singletons. Time point in this sample: baseline, week 1 (first vaccination visit). The treatment denotes: pre-vaccination baseline after standard-of-care therapy. This sample comprised PBMCs, obtained from a glioma patient treated with radiotherapy, temozolomide or both. These receptors all come from a man between 40 and 49 years old with glioma. Some clones in this sample may be carry-over from other donors' samples.

This clone was observed a handful of times. The gene calls are TRBV2 and TRBJ2-1, with D tentatively TRBD1 or TRBD2 (5 bases each). This CDR3 spans 17 amino acids. The V end was cut by 5 bases, the J end by 13 bases, with 30 bases between. Germline lookup yields CDR1 SNHLY and CDR2 FYNNEI. The CDR3: CASSYRGTADSYNGQFF. The CDR3, as DNA: TGTGCCAGCAGTTATCGAGGGACCGCCGACTCCTACAACGGACAGTTCTTC. The entire variable domain, with the rest obtained from reference TRBV2 and TRBJ2-1, is as follows: EPEVTQTPSHQVTQMGQEVILRCVPISNHLYFYWYRQILGQKVEFLVSFYNNEISEKSEIFDDQFSVERPDGSNFTLKIRSTKLEDSAMYFCASSYRGTADSYNGQFFGPGTRLTVL.

The gene calls are TRBV2 and TRBJ1-3; TRBD1 agrees at 10 bases. CDR1 is SNHLY, CDR2 FYNNEI, per germline. Trimming at V came to 8 bases and at J to 4 bases, leaving 5 bases not matched to a gene. The CDR3 is made up of 14 amino acids. CDR3: CASRDRGAGNTIYF. The CDR3 DNA sequence: TGTGCCAGCCGGGACAGGGGAGCAGGAAACACCATATATTTT.

The V and J genes are TRBV7-6 and TRBJ1-2; the D gene is possibly TRBD1 (6 bases). The CDR3 runs to 14 residues. V shed 5 bases and J shed 2 bases, with 12 bases lying between them. In germline, CDR1 is SGHVS, CDR2 FNYEAQ. As DNA, the CDR3 is TGTGCCAGCAGCCCACTCGGGGGCAACTATGGCTACACCTTC. Its protein product is CASSPLGGNYGYTF. Full variable domain (remainder filled in from reference TRBV7-6 and TRBJ1-2): GAGVSQSPRYKVTKRGQDVALRCDPISGHVSLYWYRQALGQGPEFLTYFNYEAQQDKSGLPNDRFSAERPEGSISTLTIQRTEQRDSAMYRCASSPLGGNYGYTFGSGTRLTVV.

The rearrangement links TRBV5-1 to TRBJ1-2; no firm D call. With 2 bases removed from V and 1 base from J, the gap between germline ends came to 12 bases. From germline, CDR1 is SGHRS and CDR2 YFSETQ. The CDR3 extends over 15 amino acids. DNA for the CDR3: TGCGCCAGCAGCTTCAGTGCCAGAGATAACTATGGCTACACCTTC. Residues: CASSFSARDNYGYTF.

The chain uses TRBV2 and TRBJ2-7, with 7 bases lining up with TRBD1. Germline V gives CDR1 SNHLY, CDR2 FYNNEI. Germline trimming cut 6 bases from V and 3 bases from J; bases unmatched to any gene: 5. This CDR3 has 13 amino acids. CDR3 coding DNA: TGTGCCAGCAGAGGGACAGATATCTACGAGCAGTACTTC. Amino acid sequence: CASRGTDIYEQYF. Combining the CDR3 with reference TRBV2 and TRBJ2-7 gives the whole variable domain EPEVTQTPSHQVTQMGQEVILRCVPISNHLYFYWYRQILGQKVEFLVSFYNNEISEKSEIFDDQFSVERPDGSNFTLKIRSTKLEDSAMYFCASRGTDIYEQYFGPGTRLTVT.

The chain employs TRBV7-9 and TRBJ1-1, with a weak D call TRBD1 (5 bases). The CDR3 loop spans 12 amino acids. Looked up from germline, CDR1 is SEHNR and CDR2 is FQNEAQ (reference sequence). V lost 5 bases, J lost 5 bases, and 9 bases lay in between. The CDR3 sequence is CASSHGGTEAFF. CDR3 in DNA: TGTGCCAGCAGCCATGGGGGGACTGAAGCTTTCTTT.

This rearrangement joins TRBV2 to TRBJ1-1; D possibly corresponds to TRBD1 (6 bases). The V and J ends lost 5 bases and 4 bases respectively, with 11 bases between them. CDR3 length equals 13 residues. Per germline, CDR1 SNHLY and CDR2 FYNNEI. Here the CDR3 reads CASSSGEATEAFF. CDR3 in DNA: TGTGCCAGCAGTTCAGGGGAGGCCACTGAAGCTTTCTTT.

The J gene is TRBJ1-1, the V gene TRBV9; D is ambiguous. Germline CDR1 is SGDLS and CDR2 is YYNGEE. The CDR3 is 14 amino acids. V lost 3 bases and J 4 bases, leaving 13 bases between the germline ends. CDR3 DNA sequence: TGTGCCAGCAGCGAGGCGGGCTTGGGCACTGAAGCTTTCTTT. Amino acid sequence: CASSEAGLGTEAFF.

The J gene is TRBJ2-1, the V gene TRBV2; 11 nucleotides agree with TRBD1. The V gene end was trimmed by 4 bases and the J gene end by 7 bases; junction bases not matched to a gene: 9. CDR1 is SNHLY, CDR2 FYNNEI, per germline. This CDR3 is 16 amino acids long. The CDR3 reads CASSGRDRGSMNEQFF. CDR3 DNA sequence: TGTGCCAGCAGTGGTAGGGACAGGGGGTCGATGAATGAGCAGTTCTTC.

V usage is TRBV5-3 and J usage is TRBJ1-2; the D gene is possibly TRBD1 (5 bases). TRBV5-3 counts as an open reading frame of uncertain function. The CDR3 runs to 14 residues. Trimming removed 0 bases from V and 4 bases from J, with 10 bases in between. The CDR3 DNA follows: TGTGCCAGAAGCTTGGTCGACAGTACCTATGGCTACACCTTC. Its protein is CARSLVDSTYGYTF.

This CDR3 reads CASSSIGDGYTF. The DNA for the CDR3 is TGTGCCAGCAGCTCCATTGGGGATGGCTACACCTTC. The J gene is TRBJ1-2, the V gene TRBV9; D is unclear. Trimming left V 4 bases short and J 6 bases short, with 10 bases between. Germline CDR1 and CDR2: SGDLS and YYNGEE. The CDR3 contains 12 residues.

The chain uses TRBV19 and TRBJ1-2; 9 nucleotides align to TRBD1. There are 13 residues in the CDR3. Trimming took 9 bases from V and 2 from J; bases not matched to a gene: 4. The germline V gene has CDR1 LNHDA and CDR2 SQIVND (reference sequence). The CDR3 here is CARQQGANYGYTF. As DNA, the CDR3 is TGTGCCAGACAACAGGGGGCAAACTATGGCTACACCTTC.

The CDR3 DNA sequence: TGTGCCAGTCGGAGGCCGGGGGATTATAGCAATCAGCCCCAGCATTTT. Its protein is CASRRPGDYSNQPQHF. The rearrangement joins TRBV19 to TRBJ1-5; D may be TRBD1 (5 bases). V shed 8 bases and J shed 0 bases, with 17 bases lying between them. There are 16 residues in the CDR3. Germline CDR1 reads LNHDA; CDR2 reads SQIVND (reference sequence).

The chain employs TRBV18 and TRBJ1-5; tentative D call: TRBD1 (5 bases). This CDR3 is built from 15 residues. V lost 4 bases, J lost 3 bases, and 13 bases lay in between. Germline V gene data show CDR1 as KGHSH and CDR2 as LQKENI. The CDR3 nucleotides read TGTGCCAGCTCACTTGGGACGGGAGACAATCAGCCCCAGCATTTT. Translation gives CASSLGTGDNQPQHF.